This entry is about one T cell receptor beta chain. Extraction of RNA preceded its reverse transcription into cDNA, which served as the sequencing template. The table came from immunoSEQ multiplex PCR; TCRdb's copy has only in-frame clones and leaves some out. The sample contains around 200,000 clones, around three fifths of which appear only once. The source of the sample is a study of CD8+ T cells in alopecia areata. The treatment here: oral pan-JAK inhibitor, 5-10 mg twice daily. The receptor's source is a human donor with alopecia areata. Sequences were derived from CD8+ T cells sorted from blood, sampled at week 24, from a patient treated with tofacitinib.

The CDR3 reads CASFSGVRFEDTQYF. DNA of the CDR3: TGTGCCAGCTTTTCGGGAGTCCGTTTTGAAGATACGCAGTATTTT. The chain employs TRBV2 and TRBJ2-3, with a possible D match to TRBD2 (6 bases). The CDR3 loop spans 15 amino acids. V was pared by 8 bases and J by 5 bases, with 20 bases between. Germline V gene lookup returns CDR1 SNHLY and CDR2 FYNNEI.